This TCR beta chain was profiled in a study of tissue T cells after allogeneic stem cell transplantation. General study findings and limits: Limitations included a small, clinically heterogeneous cohort and limited sampling depth. Within patients, tissue anatomy strongly shaped TCR repertoire composition. Shared clones across patients were few; motif clustering revealed tissue-specific shared signatures.

Comment on this clone: Antigen unknown. Gene names denote mouse genes. The read falls 1 residue short of the CDR3 end, and the missing part is taken from the germline J gene.

TCRdb keeps only in-frame clones here, not all; method: immunoSEQ multiplex PCR. The sample includes tens of thousands of clones, 73% of them seen just once. V gave up 0 bases and J gave up 0 bases, with 10 bases separating them. Germline-derived CDR1 and CDR2 are GKSSPN and SITVG. The length of the CDR3 is 15 residues. The gene calls are TRBV31 and TRBJ2-3; D gene unclear. Sample: sorted cells pooled from one or two spleens. This clonotype was obtained from a pool of C57BL/6 mice in good health. The CDR3 bases that were read are TGTGCCTGGAGTCTACCGGGGTCTAGTGCAGAAACGCTGTAT. Translation: CAWSLPGSSAETLY. The whole CDR3 sequence reads CAWSLPGSSAETLYF.